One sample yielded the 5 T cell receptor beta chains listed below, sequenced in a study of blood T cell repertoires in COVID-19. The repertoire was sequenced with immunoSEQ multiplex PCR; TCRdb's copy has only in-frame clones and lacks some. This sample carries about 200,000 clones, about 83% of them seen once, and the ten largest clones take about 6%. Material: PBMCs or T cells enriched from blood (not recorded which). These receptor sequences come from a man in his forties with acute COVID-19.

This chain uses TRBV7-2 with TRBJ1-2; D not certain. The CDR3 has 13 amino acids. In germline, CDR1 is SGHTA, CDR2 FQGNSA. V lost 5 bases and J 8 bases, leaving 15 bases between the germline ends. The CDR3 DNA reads TGTGCCAGCAGCCCCGGGAGGGTTGACGGCTACACCTTC. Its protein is CASSPGRVDGYTF.

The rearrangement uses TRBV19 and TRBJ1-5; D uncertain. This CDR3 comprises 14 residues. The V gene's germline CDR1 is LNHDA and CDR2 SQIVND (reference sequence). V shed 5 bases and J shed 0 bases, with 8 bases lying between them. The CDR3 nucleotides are TGTGCCAGTAGTTGGGAGAGTAGCAATCAGCCCCAGCATTTT. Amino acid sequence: CASSWESSNQPQHF. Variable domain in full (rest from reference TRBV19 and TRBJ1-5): DGGITQSPKYLFRKEGQNVTLSCEQNLNHDAMYWYRQDPGQGLRLIYYSQIVNDFQKGDIAEGYSVSREKKESFPLTVTSAQKNPTAFYLCASSWESSNQPQHFGDGTRLSIL.

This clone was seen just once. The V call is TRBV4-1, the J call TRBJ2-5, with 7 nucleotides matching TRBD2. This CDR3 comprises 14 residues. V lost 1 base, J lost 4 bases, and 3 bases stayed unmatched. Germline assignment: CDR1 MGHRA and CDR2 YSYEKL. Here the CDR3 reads CASSQVGGSETQYF. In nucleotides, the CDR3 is TGCGCCAGCAGCCAAGTGGGGGGGTCAGAGACCCAGTACTTC.

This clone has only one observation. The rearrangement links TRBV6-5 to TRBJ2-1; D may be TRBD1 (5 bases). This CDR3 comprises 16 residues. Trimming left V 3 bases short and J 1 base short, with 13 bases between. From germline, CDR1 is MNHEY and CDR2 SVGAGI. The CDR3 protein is CASSYISGFSYNEQFF. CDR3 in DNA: TGTGCCAGCAGTTATATTTCAGGGTTTTCCTACAATGAGCAGTTCTTC.

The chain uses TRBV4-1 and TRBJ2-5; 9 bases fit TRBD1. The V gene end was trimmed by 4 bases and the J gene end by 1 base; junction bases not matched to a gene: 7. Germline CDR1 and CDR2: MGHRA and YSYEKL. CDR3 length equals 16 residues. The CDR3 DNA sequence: TGCGCCAGCAGCCCCGGACAGGGGATGGCCCAAGAGACCCAGTACTTC. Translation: CASSPGQGMAQETQYF.